This TCR beta chain was sequenced in a study of metastatic and nonmetastatic thyroid tumors. Study overall: Across peripheral blood and tumor or nodule tissue samples taken from malignant and benign thyroid patients, the repertoires were compared with one another. Study-wide findings and caveats: The study reportedly found significantly higher TCR beta diversity in malignant thyroid tumors than benign nodules, in blood and tumor.

On this clone itself: Its matching antigen is unknown.

No patient had received any treatment before thyroid surgery. Germline CDR1 SGHTA, CDR2 FQGTGA. The CDR3 totals 15 residues. Trimming cost V 0 bases and J 7 bases, with 12 bases left between them. Per the original data handling: To classify distant metastasis in papillary thyroid cancer, a model was built from CDR3 differences across clinicopathological groups. TCRdb re-clonotyped the PCR reads through MiXCR. None of the V and J calls come from the authors' own analysis; TCRdb made them. The sample shows about 64,000 clones, around 16% of them seen only once. This sequence was found in a male donor with papillary thyroid cancer or a benign thyroid nodule (not recorded which). Some clones in this sample may be carry-over from other donors' samples. The chain has TRBV7-3 and TRBJ2-2; no firm D call. The sequenced sample was blood. The CDR3 DNA is TGTGCCAGCAGCTTAACATTGGGTATTGGCGGGGAGCTGTTTTTT. It is translated as CASSLTLGIGGELFF.